A selection of T cell receptor beta chains follows, all from one sample in a study of blood T cell repertoires in COVID-19. Assay: immunoSEQ multiplex PCR; the TCRdb copy retains only in-frame clones and omits some. The top ten hold approximately 0.48% of the sample, which has about 160,000 clones, more than 85% seen once. The sequenced sample consisted of peripheral blood. Receptor source: a man aged 45-65 years with acute or convalescent COVID-19. CDR3s include the opening cysteine and the closing phenylalanine or tryptophan. A D gene is named only where the DNA matches it firmly. Not all rows give a size; the values are once, few, many and, for expanded clones, a class.

>NA|TRBV24-1|NA|TRBJ2-2
TGTGCCACCAGGCGGCGGGACACCGGGGAGCTGTTTTTT
CATRRRDTGELFF
>NA|TRBV7-9|NA|TRBJ2-3
TGTGCCAGCAGCACCCTAGGGAGCCTAGCGTTAGTCGCAGATACGCAGTATTTT
CASSTLGSLALVADTQYF
>TRBD1|TRBV7-2|NA|TRBJ2-5
TGTGCCAGCAGCTTGGGGACAGGGCCACAAGAGACCCAGTACTTC
CASSLGTGPQETQYF
>TRBD1|TRBV19|NA|TRBJ1-6
TGTGCCAGTACCCATAGGTTCAGGTCTGGACAGGGCAATAATTCACCCCTCCACTTT
CASTHRFRSGQGNNSPLHF
>TRBD1|TRBV6-6|NA|TRBJ1-1
TGTGCCAGCATTTCCAGGGGGTACACTGAAGCTTTCTTT
CASISRGYTEAFF
>NA|TRBV30|NA|TRBJ1-5
TGTGCCTGGAGTGTCACGGGGAATCAGCCCCAGCATTTT
CAWSVTGNQPQHF
>NA|TRBV11-2|few|TRBJ2-1
TGTGCCAGCAGCCCAGAAGGGGTCAGGGCCACATACAATGAGCAGTTCTTC
CASSPEGVRATYNEQFF
>NA|TRBV19|NA|TRBJ1-5
TGTGCCAGTAGTGTAAGCGGGACGTATCTCAGCAATCAGCCCCAGCATTTT
CASSVSGTYLSNQPQHF
>TRBD2|TRBV5-4|NA|TRBJ2-7
TGTGCCAGCAGCAGAACTAGCGGCTCCTACGAGCAGTACTTC
CASSRTSGSYEQYF
>NA|TRBV28|NA|TRBJ2-3
TGTGCCAGCAGTCCCCTGACAGAATATCACACAGATACGCAGTATTTT
CASSPLTEYHTDTQYF
>TRBD2|TRBV27|NA|TRBJ2-2
TGTGCCAGCAGTTATCTCAATGCGGGACTAGCGGGAGCCGGGGAGCTGTTTTTT
CASSYLNAGLAGAGELFF
>TRBD2|TRBV9|NA|TRBJ2-1
TGTGCCAGCAGCGTAGAACTAGCGGGAACTCTAAATGAGCAGTTCTTC
CASSVELAGTLNEQFF
>TRBD2|TRBV4-1|NA|TRBJ2-2
TGCGCCAGCAGCCAAGATGCTAGCGGGAGGTCCGGGGAGCTGTTTTTT
CASSQDASGRSGELFF
>NA|TRBV7-6|NA|TRBJ2-5
TGTGCCAGCAGCTTAGCTGCCGGAGTGGAGACCCAGTACTTC
CASSLAAGVETQYF
>NA|TRBV7-9|NA|TRBJ1-6
TGTGCCAGCAGCTTAGAAGGACTGTTAGGGAGCTCACCCCTCCACTTT
CASSLEGLLGSSPLHF
>NA|TRBV9|NA|TRBJ1-6
TGTGCCAGCAGCGTCCAGGGAATTCCACCCCTCCACTTT
CASSVQGIPPLHF
>TRBD1|TRBV7-2|NA|TRBJ1-1
TGTGCCAGCAGCTTAAGGACCGGGACAGGGAGGACTGAAGCTTTCTTT
CASSLRTGTGRTEAFF
>TRBD2|TRBV27|once|TRBJ2-3
TGTGCCAGCAGTTCGACTACTAGCGGGAGGATCGATACGCAGTATTTT
CASSSTTSGRIDTQYF
>TRBD2|TRBV6-1|NA|TRBJ2-7
TGTGCCAGCAGTGATAGGACTAGCGGGACGTTGTACGAGCAGTACTTC
CASSDRTSGTLYEQYF
>TRBD2|TRBV7-6|NA|TRBJ2-2
TGTGCCAGCAGCGGAAACCGGGACTACCCTGGGGAGCTGTTTTTT
CASSGNRDYPGELFF
>TRBD1|TRBV18|few|TRBJ1-2
TGTGCCAGCTCACCGTCGGGACAGCCATATGGCTACACCTTC
CASSPSGQPYGYTF
>NA|TRBV6-2/TRBV6-3|NA|TRBJ2-5
TGTGCCAGCAGTTACTCGGGGACAAAAGAGACCCAGTACTTC
CASSYSGTKETQYF
>NA|TRBV7-8|few|TRBJ1-4
TGTGCCAGCAGCTCCGGACAGACAGCAACTAATGAAAAACTGTTTTTT
CASSSGQTATNEKLFF
>NA|TRBV28|once|TRBJ1-2
TGTGCCAGCAGGTCCTGGCACCAGACTAACTATGGCTACACCTTC
CASRSWHQTNYGYTF
>TRBD1|TRBV12-3/TRBV12-4|NA|TRBJ2-2
TGTGCCAGCACCGGACAGGGCGACGGGGAGCTGTTTTTT
CASTGQGDGELFF
>TRBD2|TRBV5-1|NA|TRBJ2-7
TGCGCCAGCAGCTTGCTTGCTGGACTAGCGGACTCCTACGAGCAGTACTTC
CASSLLAGLADSYEQYF